This T cell receptor (beta chain) originates from a study of blood T cell repertoires in COVID-19. Study background: Researchers got acute and convalescent COVID-19 samples from the United States, Italy and Spain. Nucleic acid was either cDNA or gDNA, and it came from T cells, B-cell-depleted T cells, or PBMCs.

As processed by the authors: Amplifying reference gene primers gave estimates of nucleated cell counts. Here immunoSEQ multiplex PCR was the method, and the copy in TCRdb shows in-frame clones only, minus some. V and J calls and clone size are given by that table; D and trimming were obtained from the DNA. This sample has around 180,000 clones, with around 82% found just once. This TCR came from an elderly woman with active or convalescent COVID-19. Specimen: peripheral blood.

CDR3 loop: CASSYRVSSRDRGEQYF. CDR3 bases: TGTGCCAGCAGTTACAGGGTGTCTTCGCGGGACCGCGGCGAGCAGTACTTC. The rearrangement uses TRBV6-2 or TRBV6-3 and TRBJ2-7; maybe TRBD2 (6 bases). V shed 2 bases and J shed 6 bases, with 23 bases lying between them. CDR3 length: 17 amino acids. Germline loops: CDR1 MNHEY, CDR2 SVGEGT.